This T cell receptor (beta chain) was sequenced during a study of OX40 agonist ivuxolimab in advanced cancers. Study-wide context: A male proportion of 70% to 90% was recorded, with mean age around 64 years and range about 20 to 90. Prior checkpoint blockade (anti-PD-1, anti-PD-L1 or anti-CTLA-4) was permitted; 40% had it.

A word on this clone: Its antigen is not known.

General study points: By week 6 at 0.1 to 3.0 mg/kg, blood CD4+ and CD8+ T cells had expanded clonally.

Autoimmune disease history or systemic immunosuppression excluded patients. Here immunoSEQ multiplex PCR was the method, and the copy in TCRdb shows in-frame clones only, minus some. The sample yields approximately 37,000 clones, roughly 84% seen once. This CDR3 is 16 amino acids long. Trimming stripped 8 bases from V and 4 bases from J, with 20 bases between. Germline V gene lookup returns CDR1 SGHVS and CDR2 FQNEAQ. The chain joins TRBV7-8 to TRBJ1-4, with D possibly matching TRBD1 (6 bases). Here the sequenced sample was CD4+ or CD8+ T cells sorted from blood, taken in a trial of the OX40 agonist ivuxolimab. This clonotype was obtained from an adult with an advanced solid tumor such as melanoma, head and neck, liver or kidney cancer. DNA of the CDR3: TGTGCCAGCGGCGGGACATTGACAGCGTATAATGAAAAACTGTTTTTT. Residues: CASGGTLTAYNEKLFF. The variable domain in full, completed from reference TRBV7-8 and TRBJ1-4, reads GAGVSQSPRYKVAKRGQDVALRCDPISGHVSLFWYQQALGQGPEFLTYFQNEAQLDKSGLPSDRFFAERPEGSVSTLKIQRTQQEDSAVYLCASGGTLTAYNEKLFFGSGTQLSVL.